This entry describes one T cell receptor beta chain. This clonotype showed up just a few times. This receptor's antigen is unknown. Qualities for individual bases were not recorded, and no much larger clone is one base off. The source of the sample is a study of blood T cells in healthy people across ages (dated by TCRdb to the mid-2010s). Regarding the complete study: In model experiments, roughly one uniquely barcoded TCR beta cDNA molecule per two T cells was captured by template switching. The study measured age-related changes in TCR beta repertoire diversity using deep sequencing normalized with unique cDNA molecular identifiers. The donors were split into four age groups: young (average 16 years), middle-aged (about 40), aged (over 55) and long-lived (under 85). To avoid experimental bias, donors of different ages were randomly spread across the sequencing lanes. The study analyzed two additional independent replicas of 1 million unique cDNA reads from the same blood draw for two donors, one aged 18 to 29 and one aged 80 or older.

Broad study findings and their caveats: Observed TCR beta diversity correlated strongly with the percentage of naive T cells measured by flow cytometry. Compared with the aged group, the long-lived group had more naive CD4+ T cells, fewer expanded clones and increased TCR diversity, a pattern suggesting age selection. Estimates of total diversity based on one million sequenced T cells were regarded as lower bounds and as underestimates. Conclusive comparison of naive and antigen-experienced compartments was prevented by the profiling of bulk unsorted PBMCs. Donor CMV infection status was unknown, potentially confounding age-related changes in expanded clonotypes. Observed TCR beta diversity per million T cells fell roughly linearly with age, and a significant reduction was already apparent by age around 39.

The roughly 38 donors, aged roughly 6 to 95 years, were systemically healthy Caucasian individuals from Russia. Each donor gave ten milliliters of peripheral blood, drawn into EDTA-treated Vacutainer tubes. Ficoll-Paque density-gradient centrifugation was used to isolate PBMCs, with at least 6.5 million obtained per sample. Trizol reagent was used to extract total RNA from the PBMCs, yielding at least 5.5 micrograms per sample. For every donor, flow cytometry on a PBMC aliquot measured the percentage of naive CD45RAhigh/CD27high T cells. Library prep was done by 5' RACE. These reads were obtained on an Illumina HiSeq 2500. A second PCR of roughly 7 to 11 cycles was performed with a sample-barcoded 5' primer and a J-beta primer mix. Each TCR beta cDNA molecule received a unique molecular identifier from a template-switch 5' adaptor carrying 12 random nucleotides. Each sample yielded at least 3 million CDR3-containing paired-end reads. The Mint cDNA synthesis kit, primed by a TRBC-specific oligonucleotide, was used to synthesize first-strand cDNA from all RNA. Following uracil-DNA glycosylase treatment, all cDNA underwent a first 18-cycle PCR with the universal primers M1SS and BC2_uni_R. Concerning the study's data processing: Each sample was normalized by randomly selecting 1 million high-quality reads, each carrying a distinct molecular identifier. Instead of being binned into consensus sequences, reads with shared molecular identifiers were discarded. MiTCR, with a Q25 quality threshold and the strictest error-elimination algorithm, was used for CDR3 identification, clonotype clustering and error correction. A nonparametric unseen species model using Euler transformation provided a lower-bound estimate of total TCR beta diversity. TCRdb itself trimmed the public reads at Q25 with fastp, ran MiXCR and retained productive beta chains. Each CDR3 protein gets just one entry, which takes the most common genes and DNA from the rows behind it. These V and J calls derive from TCRdb rather than the authors' analysis. Within this sample are roughly 1.5 million distinct CDR3 sequences, with about 42% of them counted one time only. The ten largest clones represent approximately 4% of the sample.

Input material: blood. The receptor was derived from a woman younger than 35 in good health.

The CDR3 protein is CSARRDSPAGELFF. The DNA is as follows: TGCAGTGCTAGGAGGGACAGTCCGGCCGGGGAGCTGTTTTTT. This chain is built from TRBV20-1 and TRBJ2-2, with 7 central nucleotides matching TRBD1. Counted from cysteine to phenylalanine, this CDR3 has 14 amino acids. Just CDR3 DNA is preserved here, 42 bases in frame from base 1. V ends up 3 bases short and J 6 bases short, with an unmatched junction base count of 7. Based on the germline V gene (reference sequence), the CDR1 and CDR2 sequences are DFQATT and SNEGSKA.